The T cell receptor beta chain under discussion was sequenced for a study of T cells after yellow fever vaccination (dated by TCRdb to about 2019). In terms of the full investigation: The SMART-Seq v4 Ultra Low Input RNA kit was used to prepare libraries from fractions with low cell numbers. To follow T-cell clones before and after both primary and booster YFV17D yellow fever vaccination, bulk TCR alpha and beta repertoires underwent longitudinal sequencing. Two healthy male donors, one aged 18 to 29 and one aged 30 to 40 years, were included in the cohort. Blood was drawn at multiple timepoints before and after primary and secondary immunization, with bulk PBMC replicates and cell subsets isolated.

In the paper's terms, the treatment or condition label means: live attenuated yellow fever vaccine strain. At each blood-draw timepoint, two biological replicates of bulk PBMCs were collected. A standard Ficoll-Paque protocol was used to isolate PBMCs from peripheral blood. TriZol was used to extract RNA from bulk PBMCs, from CD4 and CD8 fractions, and from dextramer-positive and dextramer-negative fractions. Synthesis of TCR cDNA relied on 5'RACE template switching, a step that introduced a universal primer site along with unique molecular identifiers. Priming of cDNA synthesis was performed from both the TCR alpha and TCR beta constant segments. Libraries were amplified in two PCR steps, with sample barcodes and sequencing adapters added in the second step. Sequencing of libraries was performed on Illumina HiSeq 2500 (2x100 bp) or NovaSeq (2x150 bp). On the authors' methods: Demultiplexing of reads and collapsing into UMI consensus sequences were performed with MIGEC, and V(D)J alignment was carried out with MiXCR. Vaccine-responding clonotypes were defined with edgeR using replicate PBMC samples, requiring FDR below 0.01 and a log2 fold change above 5 up to day 15. Each bulk clonotype received a CD4 or CD8 identity based on whether the sequenced CD4 or CD8 repertoire contained that clonotype at higher abundance. The raw public reads went through TCRdb reprocessing: fastp at Q25, MiXCR clone calling, in-frame beta chains kept. Every distinct CDR3 protein forms one entry, paired with its most common genes and DNA. The V and J calls and clone size are TCRdb's, not the authors'. For this sample there are hundreds of thousands of distinct CDR3 sequences; 10% to 15% appear just once. The leading ten clones occupy more than 12% of the sample.

As regards this clonotype: This clone's antigen is unknown. Relative to the germline gene, one junction end is altered; a read error may explain this.

The paper as a whole reports these results and caveats: The secondary T-cell response was found to be weaker but faster than the primary response, with a peak reached on day 5 rather than on day 15. Only two donors were included in the study, so the extent to which the findings can be generalized is limited. Most clones expanded after primary vaccination were re-detected after the booster (around 96% of CD4 and approximately 88% of CD8), suggesting broad memory maintenance. Computational filtering was required because FACS-sorted repertoires could contain abundant contaminating clonotypes from the bulk population. A small fraction of clonotypes showed up in both the CD4 and CD8 compartments, probably as a result of convergent recombination.

This material consisted of PBMCs, taken on the day of the yellow fever booster vaccination. The sequence was obtained from a man under 40 who received the YFV17D yellow fever vaccine.

The CDR3 region reads CASSSNPRAGELFF. At the DNA level, the sequence is TGTGCTAGCAGCTCGAACCCTCGGGCCGGGGAGCTGTTTTTT. The chain is encoded by TRBV7-7 joined to TRBJ2-2; too little of a D gene remains to name it. The CDR3 numbers 14 residues from cysteine through phenylalanine. CDR3 DNA is the only sequence kept; it has 42 bases, read in frame from the first base. As encoded in the germline V gene (reference sequence), CDR1 is SSHAT while CDR2 is FNYEAQ.